This TCR beta chain is drawn from a study of beta chain features in type 1 diabetes. Trimming took off 5 bases at V and 2 bases at J, with 16 bases between the two ends. The length of the CDR3 is 16 residues. Germline CDR1 reads SGHNT; CDR2 reads YENEEA. Every isolated RNA sample was fully reverse transcribed, so sequencing captured expressed TCRB transcripts. Only in-frame clones appear in the TCRdb table, and some are missing; sequencing was by immunoSEQ multiplex PCR. Of hundreds of thousands of clones in the sample, 12% to 15% were seen once. The table lists this clone with a few counts. The receptor comes from a man in his thirties or forties in good health. Specimen: central memory CD4+ T cells from blood. V and J are TRBV11-3 and TRBJ1-3, with a weak D call TRBD1 (6 bases). The CDR3 DNA is TGTGCCAGCAGCATTTCCCCTCAGGGGACTGGAAACACCATATATTTT. Its translation: CASSISPQGTGNTIYF.